This T cell receptor beta chain stems from a study of blood T cell repertoires in COVID-19 (dated by TCRdb to 2018 to 2020). Describing the broader study: The collaborator samples originated in the United States, Italy and Spain and spanned the acute and convalescent phases of COVID-19. Where available, HLA class I and class II types were obtained from metadata supplied by the sample provider rather than from assay-based typing. Samples were obtained from the ongoing ImmuneRACE study (first 160 participants) and from 1,254 subjects provided by 6 global collaborators. The material from the prospective study consisted of cDNA or gDNA derived from T cells, B-cell-depleted T cells, or PBMCs. A de-identified subject ID, COVID-19 status, age in years and sex were almost always included in the sample metadata. Subjects who had been exposed to COVID-19, were actively infected with it, or had recovered from it provided the deeply sampled blood TCRbeta repertoires that made up the dataset. A freely available public database, intended as a resource for researchers studying the immune response to SARS-CoV-2, is where the repertoires were released.

One collaborating source in Seattle enrolled patients while the patients were actively infected and followed the patients over time throughout the course of disease. Each collaborating institution followed its own protocols to collect whole blood in K2EDTA tubes. Collaborator samples were shipped for TCRbeta analysis as frozen whole blood, isolated PBMCs, or DNA extracted from either sample type. Note on this clone: Its antigen is unknown. The sample holds no much larger clone one base away, and base qualities are not on file.

Measured from the cysteine to the phenylalanine, the CDR3 is 13 residues long. Here the CDR3 DNA is all that survives: 39 bases in frame from base 1. The germline V gene (reference sequence) supplies CDR1 LNHDA and CDR2 SQIVND. V is shortened by 5 bases, J by 5 bases, and the region joining them spans 12 bases. On the study overall, not on this receptor specifically: The quantity of clinical and demographic metadata differed by source and by participant and was supplied without curation.

TCRbeta CDR3 regions were amplified from genomic DNA by means of the immunoSEQ Assay, a bias-controlled multiplex PCR. Under the source paper's analysis protocol: The number of nucleated cells in each sample was estimated by amplification of reference gene primers within the assay. To quantify the absolute abundance of each unique TCRbeta CDR3 rearrangement, sequence reads were collapsed and filtered. For each sample, productive Simpson clonality was calculated as the square root of Simpson's diversity index across productive rearrangements. TCRdb limited this immuneACCESS table to in-frame rearrangements with V and J called. A share of clones is missing; checked studies link under half to unresolved V genes, and the rest is unexplained. V, J and clone size were drawn from that table, and D and trimming were deduced from the DNA. The sample yields approximately 500,000 clones; approximately 88% were counted once. Around 8% of the sample is held by the ten biggest clonotypes.

The sample was peripheral blood. The V and J genes are TRBV19 and TRBJ1-2, with the D segment identity uncertain. This TCR derives from a woman aged 45-65 years with COVID-19, enrolled during active disease. The CDR3 in this case is CASSALGRYGYTF. The DNA reads TGTGCCAGTAGTGCCCTGGGGAGGTATGGCTACACCTTC.